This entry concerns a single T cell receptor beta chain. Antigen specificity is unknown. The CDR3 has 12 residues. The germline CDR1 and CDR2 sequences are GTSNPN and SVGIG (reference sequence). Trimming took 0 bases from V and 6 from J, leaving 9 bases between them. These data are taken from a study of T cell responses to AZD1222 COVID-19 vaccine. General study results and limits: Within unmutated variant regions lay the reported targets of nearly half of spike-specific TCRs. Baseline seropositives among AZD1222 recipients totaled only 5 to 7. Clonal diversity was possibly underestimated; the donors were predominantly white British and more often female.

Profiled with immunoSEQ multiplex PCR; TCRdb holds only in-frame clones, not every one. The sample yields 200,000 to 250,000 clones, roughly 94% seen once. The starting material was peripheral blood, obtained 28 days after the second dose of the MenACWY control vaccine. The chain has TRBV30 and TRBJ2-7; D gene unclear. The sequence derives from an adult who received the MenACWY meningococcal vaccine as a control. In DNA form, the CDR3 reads TGTGCCTGGAGTGTGGGCGTGGGCGAGCAGTACTTC. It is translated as CAWSVGVGEQYF.